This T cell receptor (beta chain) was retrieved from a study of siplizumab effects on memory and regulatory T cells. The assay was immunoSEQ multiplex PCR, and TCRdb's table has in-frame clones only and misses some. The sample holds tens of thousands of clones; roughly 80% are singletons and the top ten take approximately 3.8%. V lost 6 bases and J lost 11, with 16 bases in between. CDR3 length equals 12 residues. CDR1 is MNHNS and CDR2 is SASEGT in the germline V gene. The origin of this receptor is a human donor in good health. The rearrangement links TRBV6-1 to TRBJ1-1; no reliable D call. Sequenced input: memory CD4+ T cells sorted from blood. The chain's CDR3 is CASRIGLQVAFF. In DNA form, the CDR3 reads TGTGCCAGCAGGATCGGACTCCAGGTGGCTTTCTTT.